This T cell receptor (beta chain) was found in a study of T cells in localized non-small cell lung cancer. Whole-study results and caveats: Higher adjacent-lung clonality was associated with shorter survival.

Libraries were prepared by immunoSEQ multiplex PCR; TCRdb keeps only in-frame clonotypes and omits some of them. The sample consists of approximately 11,000 clones, 75% to 85% of them appearing once. For this clone: Antigen specificity is unknown.

This clonotype originated in a female donor aged 60 or older with stage II lung adenocarcinoma. The sequenced sample was peripheral blood mononuclear cells, obtained before any cancer treatment.

The CDR3 spells CSVLRGGWAEAFF. The CDR3 DNA sequence: TGCAGCGTCCTCCGAGGCGGCTGGGCTGAAGCTTTCTTT. The V gene is TRBV29-1, the J gene TRBJ1-1; D ambiguous. Germline CDR1 reads SQVTM; CDR2 reads ANQGSEA. The CDR3 consists of 13 residues. V was clipped by 6 bases and J by 6 bases, with 17 bases between them.